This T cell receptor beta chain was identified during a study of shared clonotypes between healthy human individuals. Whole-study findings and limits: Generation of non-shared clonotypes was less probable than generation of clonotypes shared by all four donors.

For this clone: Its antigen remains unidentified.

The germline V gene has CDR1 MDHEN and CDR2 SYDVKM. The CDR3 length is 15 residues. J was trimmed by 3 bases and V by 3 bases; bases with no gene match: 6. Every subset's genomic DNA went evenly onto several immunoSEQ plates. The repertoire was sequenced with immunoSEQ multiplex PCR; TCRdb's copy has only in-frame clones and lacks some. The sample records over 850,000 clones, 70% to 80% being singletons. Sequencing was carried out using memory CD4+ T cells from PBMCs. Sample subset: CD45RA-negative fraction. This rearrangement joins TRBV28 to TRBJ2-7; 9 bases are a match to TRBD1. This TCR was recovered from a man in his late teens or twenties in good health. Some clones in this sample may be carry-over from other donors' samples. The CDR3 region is CASSLPTGGIYEQYF. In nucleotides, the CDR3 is TGTGCCAGCAGTTTGCCGACAGGGGGTATCTACGAGCAGTACTTC.